The clone carrying this TCR beta chain has more than one count but fewer than ten. This sample stems from a study of T-cell memory formation after mild COVID-19. V was shortened by 2 bases and J by 1 base, with 4 bases between the two germline ends. CDR1 is GTSNPN and CDR2 is SVGIG in the germline V gene (reference sequence). The CDR3 sequence is 12 residues long. TCRdb re-called the 5' RACE reads through MiXCR, storing one row per CDR3 protein. Altogether about 130,000 distinct CDR3 sequences are present, around a sixth being singletons, with the ten largest covering about 14%. The sequence was collected from an adult woman who had mild COVID-19 (a few samples of this study predate the infection). Cell type and time point are not known. The material sequenced was PBMCs or a T cell subset sorted from them (not recorded which). This rearrangement joins TRBV30 to TRBJ2-3; D gene uncertain. CDR3 coding DNA: TGTGCCTGGAGTTGGGGCACAGATACGCAGTATTTT. Its protein product is CAWSWGTDTQYF.